The 27 T cell receptor beta chains below all came from one sample that was sequenced in a study of early T cells in non-severe SARS-CoV-2 infection. Using its own MiXCR run on the 5' RACE reads, TCRdb lists one record per CDR3 protein. The sample comprises 60,000 to 75,000 distinct CDR3 sequences, 10% to 15% of which are singletons, and more than 5.5% rests with the top ten. The material sequenced was whole blood. The receptors were gathered from an adult who was a healthcare worker with PCR-confirmed SARS-CoV-2 infection or an uninfected control (not recorded which).

This clonotype appeared a few times. The CDR3 nucleotides read TGTGCCAGCAGCCAAGGATCGGGGGGTACCTACGAGCAGTACTTC. It codes for CASSQGSGGTYEQYF. The chain carries TRBV3-1 and TRBJ2-7; 7 positions match TRBD2. The CDR3 consists of 15 residues. The V segment lost 1 base and the J segment 2 bases; nucleotides outside the gene matches: 5. Germline CDR1 and CDR2: LGHDT and YNNKEL (reference sequence).

The chain has TRBV2 and TRBJ1-5; D is possibly TRBD1 (6 bases). This CDR3 spans 15 amino acids. Germline V CDR1 and CDR2: SNHLY, FYNNEI. Trimming removed 3 bases at V and 6 bases at J, with 15 bases between. This CDR3 is CASSEDRLGAQPQHF. CDR3 bases: TGTGCCAGCAGTGAGGACAGACTAGGGGCTCAGCCCCAGCATTTT.

Remarks on this clonotype: A much more abundant neighbour one base away suggests this may be a read error. V and J are TRBV7-9 and TRBJ2-3; D gene uncertain. The V gene's germline CDR1 is SEHNR and CDR2 FQNEAQ (reference sequence). This CDR3 is 13 amino acids long. The V end was cut by 4 bases, the J end by 1 base, with 6 bases between. CDR3 nucleotides: TGTGCCAGCAGCTCCACGGGCACAGATACGCAGTATTTT. Translated, it gives CASSSTGTDTQYF.

The J gene is TRBJ2-3, the V gene TRBV27, with D possibly matching TRBD2 (6 bases). Trimming removed 0 bases from V and 0 bases from J, with 16 bases in between. The V gene's germline CDR1 is MNHEY and CDR2 SMNVEV (reference sequence). The length of the CDR3 is 18 residues. The CDR3, as DNA: TGTGCCAGCAGTTTATCTTCTCGCGGGGTCCCTAGCACAGATACGCAGTATTTT. Its translation is CASSLSSRGVPSTDTQYF.

In this sample, this clonotype turned up a few times. The rearrangement links TRBV9 to TRBJ2-1; 9 bases fit TRBD2. Germline assignment: CDR1 SGDLS and CDR2 YYNGEE. V shed 0 bases and J 15 bases; nucleotides not matched to a gene: 13. This CDR3 is built from 15 residues. The CDR3 loop is CASSVAGIAGDPLFF. The CDR3 region has the DNA TGTGCCAGCAGCGTAGCTGGCATAGCGGGGGATCCTTTGTTCTTC. The entire variable domain, with the rest obtained from reference TRBV9 and TRBJ2-1, is as follows: DSGVTQTPKHLITATGQRVTLRCSPRSGDLSVYWYQQSLDQGLQFLIQYYNGEERAKGNILERFSAQQFPDLHSELNLSSLELGDSALYFCASSVAGIAGDPLFFGPGTRLTVL.

This clonotype came up a few times. This sequence joins TRBV10-3 and TRBJ1-6; D gene unclear. The CDR3 length is 14 residues. With 5 bases removed from V and 3 bases from J, the gap between germline ends came to 8 bases. Germline V gene data show CDR1 as ENHRY and CDR2 as SYGVKD. The CDR3 spells CAISSILYNSPLHF. The CDR3 bases are TGTGCCATCAGTTCTATTCTCTATAATTCACCCCTCCACTTT.

This sequence joins TRBV3-1 and TRBJ1-1; D is possibly TRBD1 (5 bases). The CDR3 loop spans 15 amino acids. Germline values: CDR1 LGHDT, CDR2 YNNKEL (reference sequence). Trimming took off 2 bases at V and 6 bases at J, with 16 bases between the two ends. The DNA for the CDR3 is TGTGCCAGCAGCCAAACCTCCGGGACCAGGGCTGAAGCTTTCTTT. Translation gives CASSQTSGTRAEAFF.

This clonotype was found a few times. The chain uses TRBV10-2 and TRBJ2-3, with TRBD2 matching over 8 bases. V was pared by 2 bases and J by 2 bases, with 6 bases of the junction left unmatched. The germline CDR1 and CDR2 sequences are WSHSY and SAAADI. The CDR3 consists of 16 residues. CDR3 coding DNA: TGCGCCAGCAGTGAGATGATAGCGGGGACCACAGATACGCAGTATTTT. Its translation: CASSEMIAGTTDTQYF.

This CDR3 reads CASSPFAANTEAFF. DNA for the CDR3: TGTGCCAGCAGCCCTTTCGCGGCGAACACTGAAGCTTTCTTT. The chain recombines TRBV5-6 with TRBJ1-1; no reliable D call. V was clipped by 4 bases and J by 1 base, with 11 bases between them. Germline values: CDR1 SGHDT, CDR2 YYEEEE. This CDR3 has 14 residues.

The chain employs TRBV3-1 and TRBJ1-1; D is uncertain. Germline CDR1 and CDR2: LGHDT and YNNKEL (reference sequence). V shed 0 bases and J shed 3 bases, with 14 bases lying between them. The length of the CDR3 is 16 residues. CDR3 coding DNA: TGTGCCAGCAGCCAAGAAGTACGGAGGTCTCACACTGAAGCTTTCTTT. Translated: CASSQEVRRSHTEAFF. The complete variable domain, with remaining parts taken from reference TRBV3-1 and TRBJ1-1, reads DTAVSQTPKYLVTQMGNDKSIKCEQNLGHDTMYWYKQDSKKFLKIMFSYNNKELIINETVPNRFSPKSPDKAHLNLHINSLELGDSAVYFCASSQEVRRSHTEAFFGQGTRLTVV.

This clonotype was seen repeatedly, ten times or more. The chain joins TRBV4-1 to TRBJ2-4; possible D gene TRBD1, 6 bases. The CDR3 totals 16 residues. V was cut by 4 bases and J by 0 bases, with 13 bases left in between. The germline CDR1 and CDR2 sequences are MGHRA and YSYEKL. The DNA for the CDR3 is TGCGCCAGCAGCCCTCGGACAGCAGTAGCCAAAAACATTCAGTACTTC. This translates into CASSPRTAVAKNIQYF.

This clonotype has only a few counts. The chain links TRBV27 to TRBJ1-6; TRBD1 might be the D (6 bases). The CDR3 sequence is 14 residues long. Trimming took off 6 bases at V and 7 bases at J, with 13 bases between the two ends. Germline lookup yields CDR1 MNHEY and CDR2 SMNVEV (reference sequence). CDR3 region: CASSFTRGNSPLHF. CDR3 sequence (DNA): TGTGCCAGCAGCTTCACTAGGGGGAATTCACCCCTCCACTTT.

The genes are TRBV19 and TRBJ2-4, with 15 bases that match TRBD2. Germline V lookup: CDR1 LNHDA, CDR2 SQIVND (reference sequence). The J segment lost 1 base and the V segment lost 4 bases, leaving 2 bases of the junction unmatched. The CDR3 consists of 17 residues. CDR3 bases: TGTGCCAGTAGTAGGACTAGCGGGAGGGTGGCCAAAAACATTCAGTACTTC. It specifies CASSRTSGRVAKNIQYF.

This clonotype was recorded many times. The chain couples TRBV7-9 to TRBJ2-4; weak D call: TRBD2 (6 bases). This CDR3 contains 16 residues. Per the germline V gene, CDR1 is SEHNR and CDR2 is FQNEAQ (reference sequence). Trimming cost V 4 bases and J 3 bases, with 16 bases left between them. The CDR3 loop is CASSSGGVGGKNIQYF. The DNA for the CDR3 is TGTGCCAGCAGCTCCGGCGGTGTCGGGGGCAAAAACATTCAGTACTTC.

This clonotype was counted at least ten times. V and J are TRBV2 and TRBJ2-1, with D unresolved. CDR3 length equals 14 residues. Looked up from germline, CDR1 is SNHLY and CDR2 is FYNNEI. V was pared by 2 bases and J by 1 base, with 6 bases between. Here the CDR3 DNA reads TGTGCCAGCAGTGAACGGACGTCCTACAATGAGCAGTTCTTC. It is translated as CASSERTSYNEQFF.

This clonotype was recorded at least ten times. This sequence joins TRBV29-1 and TRBJ2-1; 10 nucleotides line up with TRBD2. CDR1 and CDR2 from the germline V gene are SQVTM and ANQGSEA. Unmatched junction bases numbered 6, after V lost 4 bases and J lost 3 bases. The CDR3 covers 15 residues. The CDR3 reads CSVGPVAGGYNEQFF. CDR3 DNA sequence: TGCAGCGTTGGCCCCGTAGCGGGGGGCTACAATGAGCAGTTCTTC.

The chain recombines TRBV5-6 with TRBJ2-6, with a tentative D call TRBD1 (6 bases). The length of the CDR3 is 17 residues. Germline values: CDR1 SGHDT, CDR2 YYEEEE. Trimming took off 4 bases at V and 1 base at J, with 15 bases between the two ends. This CDR3 reads CASSPREGTSGANVLTF. The DNA for the CDR3 is TGTGCCAGCAGCCCCCGTGAGGGGACATCTGGGGCCAACGTCCTGACTTTC.

This clonotype was recorded many times. The chain employs TRBV6-6 and TRBJ1-2, with D unresolved. V was shortened by 0 bases and J by 6 bases, with 8 bases between the two germline ends. This CDR3 is 13 amino acids long. Germline-derived CDR1 and CDR2 are MNHNY and SVGAGI (reference sequence). The CDR3 region has the DNA TGTGCCAGCAGTTACTCAGATATCGATGGCTACACCTTC. Protein product: CASSYSDIDGYTF.

This clonotype was seen many times. The chain links TRBV6-2 or TRBV6-3 to TRBJ1-6; 10 bases map to TRBD1. This CDR3 has 16 residues. The junction had 9 bases not matched to a gene; V was cut back by 6 bases and J by 7 bases. Germline V gene lookup returns CDR1 MNHEY and CDR2 SVGEGT. The CDR3 spells CASSFDPDRGNSPLHF. The DNA for the CDR3 is TGTGCCAGCAGCTTCGACCCGGACAGGGGGAATTCACCCCTCCACTTT.

This clonotype was seen many times. The chain employs TRBV14 and TRBJ2-7; 7 bases fit TRBD1. V dropped 4 bases and J dropped 6; count of bases not matched to a gene: 12. Germline-derived CDR1 and CDR2 are SGHDN and FVKESK. The CDR3 length is 15 residues. CDR3 loop: CASSPLQGPFGEQYF. CDR3 sequence (DNA): TGTGCCAGCAGCCCCCTACAGGGGCCCTTTGGCGAGCAGTACTTC.

This clonotype was seen at least ten times. This chain links TRBV2 with TRBJ2-2; no definite D call. V was pared by 8 bases and J by 4 bases, with 26 bases between. This CDR3 is built from 18 residues. Germline CDR1 and CDR2: SNHLY and FYNNEI. The CDR3 region is CASGWVLMGWSSTGELFF. The CDR3 DNA is TGTGCCAGCGGTTGGGTCCTGATGGGTTGGTCATCCACCGGGGAGCTGTTTTTT.

This clonotype came up a few times. The chain combines TRBV24-1 with TRBJ2-3; the D is unclear. The CDR3 length is 13 residues. The germline V and J ends were trimmed by 4 bases and 0 bases, with 4 bases remaining between them. Germline CDR1 KGHDR, CDR2 SFDVKD. DNA for the CDR3: TGTGCCACCAGTGACGATAGCACAGATACGCAGTATTTT. It yields the protein CATSDDSTDTQYF.

This clonotype was counted at least ten times. The genes are TRBV29-1 and TRBJ1-2, with TRBD1 matching over 9 bases. The V segment lost 6 bases and the J segment 3 bases; nucleotides outside the gene matches: 2. Germline-derived CDR1 and CDR2 are SQVTM and ANQGSEA. This CDR3 region has 12 residues. CDR3 in amino acids: CSVGQGHYGYTF. CDR3 DNA sequence: TGCAGCGTGGGACAGGGTCACTATGGCTACACCTTC.

This clonotype has at least ten counts. V is TRBV11-2 and J is TRBJ2-7, with D perhaps TRBD1 or TRBD2 (6 bases each). CDR1 SGHAT and CDR2 FQNNGV come from the germline V gene. V lost 5 bases, J lost 3 bases, and 17 bases lay in between. The length of the CDR3 is 15 residues. CDR3: CASSPRPRGDYEQYF. The CDR3 DNA sequence: TGTGCCAGCAGCCCGAGACCGAGGGGGGACTACGAGCAGTACTTC.

This clonotype showed up just a few times. J is TRBJ2-7 and V is TRBV6-6; D tentatively reads TRBD1 or TRBD2 (5 bases each). The CDR3 is 16 amino acids. The V end lost 0 bases, the J end lost 0 bases, and 12 bases lay between the germline ends. Looked up from germline, CDR1 is MNHNY and CDR2 is SVGAGI (reference sequence). CDR3: CASSYSRDGASYEQYF. The CDR3 coding sequence is TGTGCCAGCAGTTACTCGAGGGACGGAGCCTCCTACGAGCAGTACTTC.

This clonotype was detected a few times. The chain links TRBV7-2 to TRBJ1-2; 8 positions agree with TRBD1. Trimming took 3 bases from V and 4 from J; bases not matched to a gene: 4. CDR1 and CDR2 (germline): SGHTA, FQGNSA. The CDR3 is made up of 14 amino acids. CDR3 sequence reads: CASSFGQGSYGYTF. As DNA, the CDR3 is TGTGCCAGCAGCTTCGGACAGGGATCCTATGGCTACACCTTC.

The chain couples TRBV7-9 to TRBJ1-4, with D possibly matching TRBD1 (6 bases). The V and J ends lost 1 base and 8 bases respectively, with 14 bases between them. The CDR3 is made up of 15 amino acids. CDR1 is SEHNR, CDR2 FQNEAQ, per germline (reference sequence). The CDR3: CASSLGGRGGEKLFF. The CDR3, as DNA: TGTGCCAGCAGCTTAGGGGGCAGGGGAGGCGAAAAACTGTTTTTT. Variable domain in full (rest from reference TRBV7-9 and TRBJ1-4): DTGVSQNPRHKITKRGQNVTFRCDPISEHNRLYWYRQTLGQGPEFLTYFQNEAQLEKSRLLSDRFSAERPKGSFSTLEIQRTEQGDSAMYLCASSLGGRGGEKLFFGSGTQLSVL.